The source of this T cell receptor (beta chain) is a study of neurological immune-mediated disorders (dated by TCRdb to about 2019). For the wider study: Of the roughly 35 multiple sclerosis patients, about 30 had relapsing-remitting MS and 3 had secondary progressive MS. Longitudinal samples, technical triplicates and paired sorted CD4+ and CD8+ T-cell subsets, alongside PBMC samples, were included among the 106 TCR-beta libraries. The cohort included 60 to 75 subjects: 14 with HAM/TSP, some 34 with multiple sclerosis, and approximately 20 healthy controls. Peripheral blood TCR-beta repertoires from patients with HTLV-I-associated myelopathy (HAM/TSP), patients with multiple sclerosis, and healthy controls were compared in the study using UMI-based sequencing.

Trimmed from V: 7 bases; trimmed from J: 3 bases; junction bases lacking a gene match: 6. The cysteine opens and the phenylalanine closes a CDR3 of 15 amino acids. Only the CDR3 DNA is retained, 45 bases long and in frame from the first base. This clonotype was picked up many times. Its antigen remains undetermined. Within one base of it there is no much larger clone, and no base qualities were kept. cDNA was synthesized by template-switch 5'RACE using a primer carrying a 10-nucleotide random unique molecular identifier by which each TCR transcript was tagged. Every sequencing run yielded over 180 million TCR-beta sequences covering 15-18 subjects. Total RNA was extracted with the RNeasy kit. Using the KAPA Real-time Library Amplification kit, TCR-beta VDJ regions were amplified with primers for the TCR constant region and the 5'RACE anchor. Sample indexes and Illumina adaptors were added in a first PCR, after which library yield was increased in a second PCR. The roughly 650 bp TCR product was size-selected on a 2% E-gel SizeSelection system after Ampure bead purification. Before pooling, library quality was assessed on a Bioanalyzer, concentration was determined with Qubit, and library quantification was performed with the Kapa Library Quantification kit. An Illumina HiSeq 2500 was used to sequence the libraries paired-end at 2 x 150 bp. To increase sequence diversity, about 23-32% phiX was spiked into each library pool. In the source study's methods: Quality-filtered reads were processed with the UMI-based MiGEC pipeline, which removed over 80% of raw TCR sequences during error correction. VDJ genes were aligned to IMGT germline references, and each clonotype was defined by a unique CDR3 amino acid sequence together with V-J genes. Clonal expansion, Shannon diversity and CDR3 relatedness were evaluated with VDJtools (CalcPairwiseDistances, ClusterSamples), while phylogenetic trees were built in CLCbio workbench. A clone was classed as expanded if it had 8 or more unique UMIs, a cutoff based on coefficient-of-variation modelling across technical triplicates. TCRdb itself trimmed the public reads at Q25 with fastp, ran MiXCR and retained productive beta chains. Identical CDR3 proteins give one entry, which carries the most common genes and DNA. The V and J calls here are based on TCRdb, not the publication. For this sample there are over 60,000 distinct CDR3 sequences; 4.5% to 5.5% appear just once. The ten top clones hold 2.2% of the sample.

Study-wide findings and limitations: No identical CDR3 amino acid sequences were found to be shared among expanded clones across subjects, suggesting that TCR-beta repertoires were private in all groups. No association of the MS cluster with clinical or MRI features was observed, and the need for larger cohorts was stated by the authors. In phylogenetic analysis, the repertoires of 18 of 34 MS patients grouped into a cluster of related CDR3 sequences, which suggests a possible signature at the repertoire level. TCR clonal expansion was highest in HAM/TSP patients and lowest in MS patients, with MS patients falling below even healthy controls.

For unsorted PBMC libraries, 2 million PBMCs were used after storage in RNAlater at -80 degrees C until RNA extraction. The multiple sclerosis patients were enrolled in a US clinical protocol that used magnetic resonance imaging to evaluate disease progression. Peripheral blood underwent Ficoll-Hypaque density gradient centrifugation to isolate PBMCs, which were then cryopreserved in liquid nitrogen. The sequencing sample was made of PBMCs. The chain uses TRBV12-3 or TRBV12-4 and TRBJ2-2, with TRBD1 identical over 9 junction bases. The TCR was taken from a woman between 65 and 79 years old with multiple sclerosis. The sequenced DNA: TGTGCCAGCAATTTGGGGGACAGGGACACCGGGGAGCTGTTTTTT. It is translated as CASNLGDRDTGELFF.